The 24 T cell receptor beta chains given below trace back to one sample, sequenced in a study of blood T cell repertoires in COVID-19. This table comes from immunoSEQ multiplex PCR, and its TCRdb copy is limited to in-frame clones, with some not included. The data contain approximately 150,000 clones, around 83% of them singletons. The sample comprised peripheral blood. The receptors derive from a human donor in a cohort sampled during active COVID-19.

The genes are TRBV19 and TRBJ1-1; D perhaps matches TRBD1 (6 bases). This CDR3 contains 13 residues. V was pared by 4 bases and J by 7 bases, with 13 bases between. The germline V gene has CDR1 LNHDA and CDR2 SQIVND (reference sequence). CDR3 region: CASSTYGQIEAFF. CDR3 coding DNA: TGTGCCAGTAGTACCTATGGACAGATTGAAGCTTTCTTT.

The V and J genes are TRBV19 and TRBJ2-5; 12 nucleotides agree with TRBD2. In germline, CDR1 is LNHDA, CDR2 SQIVND (reference sequence). CDR3 length: 14 residues. Trimming took 3 bases from V and 7 from J; bases not matched to a gene: 3. The CDR3 here is CASSMTSGSATQYF. The CDR3 DNA is TGTGCCAGTAGTATGACTAGCGGGAGCGCGACCCAGTACTTC. The whole variable domain, remainder taken from reference TRBV19 and TRBJ2-5, is DGGITQSPKYLFRKEGQNVTLSCEQNLNHDAMYWYRQDPGQGLRLIYYSQIVNDFQKGDIAEGYSVSREKKESFPLTVTSAQKNPTAFYLCASSMTSGSATQYFGPGTRLLVL.

V is TRBV5-1 and J is TRBJ1-2; TRBD1 aligns across 10 bases. CDR1 and CDR2 (germline): SGHRS, YFSETQ. The CDR3 covers 15 residues. With 2 bases clipped from V and 7 bases from J, the junction kept 8 bases outside the gene matches. The CDR3 DNA reads TGCGCCAGCAGCTTTGGCCAGGGACAGGGGTTTGGCTACACCTTC. It yields the protein CASSFGQGQGFGYTF.

This clone was seen ten or more times. The same CDR3 can be traced to other DNA sequences in this sample. The chain combines TRBV7-6 with TRBJ2-5, with 13 bases identical to TRBD2. Looked up from germline, CDR1 is SGHVS and CDR2 is FNYEAQ. The CDR3 totals 16 residues. V was pared by 1 base and J by 4 bases, with 3 bases of the junction left unmatched. CDR3: CASSLGGLAGLETQYF. In DNA, the CDR3 is TGTGCCAGCAGCTTAGGGGGACTAGCGGGATTAGAGACCCAGTACTTC.

The chain has TRBV24-1 and TRBJ1-1; weak D call: TRBD1 (5 bases). The V end lost 5 bases, the J end lost 9 bases, and 15 bases lay between the germline ends. The CDR3 loop spans 13 amino acids. CDR1 is KGHDR, CDR2 SFDVKD, per germline. As DNA, the CDR3 is TGTGCCACCAGTGCCGCGGACAAATACAAAGCTTTCTTT. Translation gives CATSAADKYKAFF.

V and J are TRBV28 and TRBJ2-6; 10 nucleotides align to TRBD2. V lost 5 bases and J lost 0; bases outside the gene matches: 7. Looked up from germline, CDR1 is MDHEN and CDR2 is SYDVKM. This CDR3 contains 18 residues. CDR3 in amino acids: CASSGPLAGVSGANVLTF. The CDR3 nucleotides are TGTGCCAGCAGTGGACCTCTAGCGGGGGTCTCTGGGGCCAACGTCCTGACTTTC.

V gene TRBV7-2 combines with J gene TRBJ2-1, with 8 bases matching TRBD2. Germline trimming cut 5 bases from V and 4 bases from J; bases unmatched to any gene: 10. The CDR3 consists of 16 residues. Germline lookup yields CDR1 SGHTA and CDR2 FQGNSA. CDR3 bases: TGTGCCAGCAGCCTGCCGGGACTAGTTTTATACAATGAGCAGTTCTTC. This encodes CASSLPGLVLYNEQFF.

V gene TRBV3-1 (or the pseudogene TRBV3-2) combines with J gene TRBJ1-1; D is possibly TRBD1 (6 bases). The CDR3 spans 14 residues. V was trimmed by 2 bases and J by 4 bases, leaving 11 bases between them. From germline, CDR1 is LGHDT and CDR2 YNNKEL (reference sequence). CDR3 nucleotide sequence: TGTGCCAGCAGCCAATTAAGGGGGGGCACTGAAGCTTTCTTT. It codes for CASSQLRGGTEAFF.

The CDR3 nucleotides are TGCAGCGTTGTTCCTCTAGCGACCTACAATGAGCAGTTCTTC. Encoded protein: CSVVPLATYNEQFF. This chain connects TRBV29-1 to TRBJ2-1, with a weak D call TRBD2 (6 bases). Deletions cut 4 bases from V and 2 bases from J, with 12 bases between. Per germline, CDR1 SQVTM and CDR2 ANQGSEA. The CDR3 sequence is 14 residues long.

CDR3 nucleotides: TGTGCCAGCTCACCAAGGGCTGCGGGGGATGAAAAACTGTTTTTT. Its translation: CASSPRAAGDEKLFF. The rearrangement links TRBV18 to TRBJ1-4; possible D gene TRBD1, 5 bases. V was trimmed by 2 bases and J by 6 bases, leaving 13 bases between them. CDR1 and CDR2 from the germline V gene are KGHSH and LQKENI. This CDR3 contains 15 residues.

V and J are TRBV9 and TRBJ2-1, with 9 bases matching TRBD2. CDR1 SGDLS and CDR2 YYNGEE come from the germline V gene. Trimming at V came to 0 bases and at J to 3 bases, leaving 1 base not matched to a gene. CDR3 length: 15 amino acids. The CDR3 nucleotides are TGTGCCAGCAGCGTAGAACTAGCGGGCTACAATGAGCAGTTCTTC. Translation gives CASSVELAGYNEQFF.

J is TRBJ2-1 and V is TRBV7-2; D is perhaps TRBD2 (7 bases). CDR1 SGHTA and CDR2 FQGNSA come from the germline V gene. The ends were cut back, 1 base at V and 10 bases at J, with 14 bases in the middle. This CDR3 has 14 amino acids. The CDR3: CASSLGGGREEQFF. The CDR3 DNA reads TGTGCCAGCAGCTTAGGGGGGGGCAGGGAGGAGCAGTTCTTC.

The chain has TRBV28 and TRBJ2-4; weak D call: TRBD1 (5 bases). Germline lookup yields CDR1 MDHEN and CDR2 SYDVKM. The V end lost 8 bases, the J end lost 0 bases, and 14 bases lay between the germline ends. This CDR3 has 15 residues. The CDR3 loop is CASQGRSLAKNIQYF. CDR3 bases: TGTGCCAGCCAGGGCCGAAGTCTAGCCAAAAACATTCAGTACTTC. Looking up the rest from reference TRBV28 and TRBJ2-4 gives the full variable domain: DVKVTQSSRYLVKRTGEKVFLECVQDMDHENMFWYRQDPGLGLRLIYFSYDVKMKEKGDIPEGYSVSREKKERFSLILESASTNQTSMYLCASQGRSLAKNIQYFGAGTRLSVL.

This chain connects TRBV6-1 to TRBJ2-2; D might be TRBD1 (6 bases). V was pared by 4 bases and J by 3 bases, with 15 bases between. Germline CDR1 MNHNS, CDR2 SASEGT. The length of the CDR3 is 16 residues. The chain's CDR3 is CASSGLQGYDTGELFF. The CDR3 DNA follows: TGTGCCAGCAGTGGACTACAGGGCTATGACACCGGGGAGCTGTTTTTT.

The chain has TRBV10-2 and TRBJ2-1, with 11 bases aligning to TRBD2. The V and J ends lost 4 bases and 0 bases, in that order; junction bases with no gene match: 8. Germline lookup yields CDR1 WSHSY and CDR2 SAAADI. This CDR3 region has 18 residues. The CDR3, as DNA: TGCGCCAGCAGTGCTCTAGCGGGAGGACTAAGCTCCTACAATGAGCAGTTCTTC. This translates into CASSALAGGLSSYNEQFF.

V and J are TRBV19 and TRBJ2-3, with D possibly being TRBD2 (5 bases). This CDR3 comprises 14 residues. Germline CDR1 LNHDA, CDR2 SQIVND (reference sequence). V shed 1 base and J shed 0 bases, with 5 bases lying between them. CDR3 sequence: CASSIAGSTDTQYF. CDR3 nucleotide sequence: TGTGCCAGTAGTATAGCGGGGAGCACAGATACGCAGTATTTT.

Note on this clone: The junction departs from the called germline gene at one end, perhaps through a read error. The rearrangement joins TRBV7-7 to TRBJ2-2, with a weak D call TRBD1 (6 bases). This CDR3 has 14 residues. Germline V CDR1 and CDR2: SSHAT, FNYEAQ (reference sequence). The CDR3 region is CASSSDSYTGELFF. The DNA for the CDR3 is TGTGCTAGCAGCTCGGACAGCTACACCGGGGAGCTGTTTTTT.

The rearrangement joins TRBV7-3 to TRBJ2-5; tentative D call: TRBD2 (5 bases). CDR1 is SGHTA and CDR2 is FQGTGA in the germline V gene. V gave up 1 base and J gave up 5 bases, with 8 bases separating them. The CDR3 is 13 amino acids. In DNA, the CDR3 is TGTGCCAGCAGCTTAAATTCGGGGGAGACCCAGTACTTC. Translation: CASSLNSGETQYF.

The count of this clone is one. The chain has TRBV20-1 and TRBJ1-2; D not resolved. Trimming left V 3 bases short and J 7 bases short, with 12 bases between. The CDR3 loop spans 12 amino acids. Germline V CDR1 and CDR2: DFQATT, SNEGSKA (reference sequence). CDR3 sequence: CSASNLVSGYTF. Here the CDR3 DNA reads TGCAGTGCTAGTAACTTAGTATCTGGCTACACCTTC.

The chain is built from TRBV21-1 and TRBJ2-5; the D call of TRBD2 is as the table states it, not checked on the DNA. TRBV21-1 is listed as a pseudogene. The CDR3 spans 15 residues. CDR3 nucleotide sequence: TGTGCCAGCAGCAAACTCGGGAGGGCCGCAGAGACCCAGTACTTC. It translates to CASSKLGRAAETQYF.

The chain is built from TRBV14 and TRBJ2-1, with 9 positions matching TRBD2. Unmatched junction bases numbered 12, after V lost 8 bases and J lost 4 bases. Germline-derived CDR1 and CDR2 are SGHDN and FVKESK. CDR3 length: 16 amino acids. The CDR3 nucleotides read TGTGCCAGCTCCCCCCTGGGCCTAGCGGGATACAATGAGCAGTTCTTC. It codes for CASSPLGLAGYNEQFF.

V usage is TRBV19 and J usage is TRBJ2-2, with D maybe TRBD1 (6 bases). Germline lookup yields CDR1 LNHDA and CDR2 SQIVND (reference sequence). This CDR3 contains 14 residues. V was shortened by 6 bases and J by 4 bases, with 12 bases between the two germline ends. CDR3 sequence (DNA): TGTGCCAGTAGGCTACAGGGTCTCACCGGGGAGCTGTTTTTT. Translated, it gives CASRLQGLTGELFF.

The chain joins TRBV27 to TRBJ1-4; possible D gene TRBD1, 5 bases. Germline V CDR1 and CDR2: MNHEY, SMNVEV (reference sequence). This CDR3 contains 14 residues. V lost 5 bases to trimming and J lost 8 bases, with 15 bases between them. The CDR3 spells CASSPRGSGEKLFF. The CDR3 DNA reads TGTGCCAGCAGTCCGCGGGGCAGCGGGGAAAAACTGTTTTTT.

CDR3 residues: CASSPTGGGGRRSGYTF. CDR3 DNA sequence: TGTGCCAGCAGCCCGACTGGAGGCGGGGGGCGCAGATCGGGCTACACCTTC. The V gene is TRBV28, the J gene TRBJ1-2; a possible D gene is TRBD1 (6 bases). Between the trimmed V and J ends, which lost 6 bases and 8 bases, there was a span of 28 bases. This CDR3 has 17 residues. Germline-derived CDR1 and CDR2 are MDHEN and SYDVKM.